Listed below are T cell receptor beta chains from one sample, sequenced in a study of post-analysis software for immune sequencing data. A single record per CDR3 protein comes from TCRdb applying MiXCR to the PCR reads. Of under 200,000 distinct CDR3 sequences detected, 29% appear once; the ten largest clones hold around 3.2%. Sequenced sample: blood. Every receptor here comes from a girl under 18 with multiple sclerosis. CDR3s include the opening cysteine and the closing phenylalanine or tryptophan. The D gene is left open where the match is weak. The size field is filled for only some rows; it gives once, few, many or a size class.

abundance	d_gene	v_gene	j_gene	CDR3aa	CDR3nt
many	.	TRBV5-4	TRBJ2-7	CASSLSSGVYEQYF	TGTGCCAGCAGCTTGTCATCAGGGGTCTACGAGCAGTACTTC
.	.	TRBV5-6	TRBJ2-7	CASSPLWASSYEQYF	TGTGCCAGCAGCCCCCTGTGGGCGAGCTCCTACGAGCAGTACTTC
.	.	TRBV28	TRBJ1-1	CASSSSTLEAFF	.
many	.	TRBV12-3/TRBV12-4	TRBJ1-1	CASSSGGRNGTFF	TGTGCCAGCAGTTCTGGGGGGCGCAACGGCACTTTCTTT
.	.	TRBV4-1	TRBJ1-1	CASSPPSPFASSGTEAFF	TGCGCCAGCAGCCCTCCCTCTCCCTTCGCGTCATCGGGGACTGAAGCTTTCTTT
.	.	TRBV7-9	TRBJ1-1	CASSLLSMNTEAFF	TGTGCCAGCAGCTTACTCTCAATGAACACTGAAGCTTTCTTT
few	TRBD1	TRBV5-6	TRBJ2-7	CASSPGTGMHEQYF	TGTGCCAGCAGCCCCGGGACAGGAATGCACGAGCAGTACTTC
.	TRBD2	TRBV3-1	TRBJ2-1	CASSRTTSAEQFF	TGTGCCAGCAGCCGCACGACTAGCGCTGAGCAGTTCTTC
many	.	TRBV20-1	TRBJ1-4	CSARDLQSNEKLFF	TGCAGTGCTAGAGATTTACAGTCCAATGAAAAACTGTTTTTT
few	.	TRBV18	TRBJ2-5	CASSPRTEQETQYF	TGTGCCAGCTCACCACGGACTGAACAAGAGACCCAGTACTTC
few	.	TRBV5-1	TRBJ2-1	CASSTETGLETQFF	TGCGCCAGCAGCACTGAGACAGGTCTGGAGACCCAGTTCTTC